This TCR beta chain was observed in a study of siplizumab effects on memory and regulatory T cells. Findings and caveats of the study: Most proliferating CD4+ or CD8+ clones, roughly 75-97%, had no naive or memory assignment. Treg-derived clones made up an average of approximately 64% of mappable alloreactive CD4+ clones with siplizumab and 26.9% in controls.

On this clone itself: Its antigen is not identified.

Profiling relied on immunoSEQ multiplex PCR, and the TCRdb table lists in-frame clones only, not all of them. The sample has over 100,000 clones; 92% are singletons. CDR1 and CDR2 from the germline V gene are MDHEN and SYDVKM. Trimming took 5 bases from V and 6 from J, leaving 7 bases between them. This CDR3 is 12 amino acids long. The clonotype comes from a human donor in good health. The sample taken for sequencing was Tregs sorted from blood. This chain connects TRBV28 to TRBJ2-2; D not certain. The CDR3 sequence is CASSLLSGELFF. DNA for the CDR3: TGTGCCAGCAGTCTCCTTTCCGGGGAGCTGTTTTTT.